This T cell receptor (beta chain) stems from a study of cytomegalovirus exposure and HLA in healthy donors. Whole-study findings and limits: Listed as cytomegalovirus-associated were approximately 160 TCR beta chains.

CDR3 size: 12 residues. The ends were cut back, 6 bases at V and 5 bases at J, with 11 bases in the middle. Germline values: CDR1 SGHTA, CDR2 FQGNSA. Concerning this clone itself: Its target is unknown.

Amplification used 60 Vbeta primers and 13 Jbeta primers. The data were produced by immunoSEQ multiplex PCR, yet TCRdb's version contains in-frame clones alone and is incomplete. The sample has under 200,000 clones, about 78% seen once; the top ten hold roughly 5%. The sequencing sample was made of PBMCs. The clonotype comes from a man aged 35 to 55 in good health and CMV-seronegative. This chain joins TRBV7-2 and TRBJ2-7; perhaps TRBD2 as D (6 bases). The CDR3 DNA follows: TGTGCCAGCAGACTCGGGAGTGACGAGCAGTACTTC. It yields the protein CASRLGSDEQYF.